The clone carrying this T cell receptor beta chain has only a few counts. A much larger clone differs from this one at a single base, so this may be a read error. V was pared by 4 bases and J by 7 bases, with 18 bases between. Germline V lookup: CDR1 SGDLS, CDR2 YYNGEE. This CDR3 is 14 amino acids long. This specimen comes from a study of blood T cells in healthy people across ages. Sample-barcoded 5' priming and a J-beta primer mix drove a second PCR of 7 to 11 cycles. TCRdb recomputed calls from the 5' RACE reads with MiXCR, one row per CDR3 protein. The sample consists of roughly 700,000 distinct CDR3 sequences, roughly 32% of them appearing once.

The TCR was taken from a woman over 75 in good health. The sequenced sample was blood. V gene TRBV9 combines with J gene TRBJ2-7, with D perhaps TRBD1 (5 bases). The CDR3 loop is CASSSHGAYNEQYF. The CDR3 nucleotides are TGTGCCAGCAGCTCACATGGGGCTTACAATGAGCAGTACTTC.